Below are 29 T cell receptor beta chains sequenced from a single sample in a study of T cell responses to AZD1222 COVID-19 vaccine. TCRdb's copy holds only in-frame clones and misses some; the assay was immunoSEQ multiplex PCR. The sample yields 160,000 or so clones, 94% seen once. The source material was peripheral blood, sampled 28 days after the second AZD1222 dose. Receptor source: an adult who received the AZD1222 COVID-19 vaccine.

The chain employs TRBV9 and TRBJ1-2; D ambiguous. V was clipped by 8 bases and J by 1 base, with 15 bases between them. The CDR3 covers 14 residues. CDR1 and CDR2 from the germline V gene are SGDLS and YYNGEE. The CDR3 DNA reads TGTGCCAGTACACTGTCCGGGGATAACTATGGCTACACCTTC. It encodes CASTLSGDNYGYTF.

The chain carries TRBV25-1 and TRBJ1-3; D is undetermined. V gave up 6 bases and J gave up 4 bases, with 7 bases separating them. Germline loops: CDR1 MGHDK, CDR2 SYGVNS. This CDR3 has 12 amino acids. The CDR3, as DNA: TGTGCCAGCAGCCAGCCAGGAAACACCATATATTTT. Translating it yields CASSQPGNTIYF.

The chain combines TRBV19 with TRBJ1-5, with D possibly TRBD1 on 6 matching bases. V was cut by 5 bases and J by 11 bases, with 16 bases left in between. This CDR3 has 13 residues. The germline gives CDR1 LNHDA, CDR2 SQIVND (reference sequence). The CDR3 is CASSWTDYSTQHF. The CDR3 DNA reads as TGTGCCAGTAGTTGGACAGATTATTCGACCCAGCATTTT.

The CDR3 sequence is CASSKGEITPPGTQYF. The DNA for the CDR3 is TGTGCCAGCAGCAAAGGTGAGATTACCCCTCCGGGGACCCAGTACTTC. The J gene is TRBJ2-5, the V gene TRBV21-1; the D call of TRBD2 is as the table states it, not checked on the DNA. TRBV21-1 represents a pseudogene. This CDR3 comprises 16 residues.

The genes are TRBV28 and TRBJ1-2; no firm D call. Germline CDR1 MDHEN, CDR2 SYDVKM. The V gene lost 5 bases and the J gene lost 5 bases, with 15 bases spanning the gap. The CDR3 totals 14 residues. The CDR3 here is CASSPGRGMYGYTF. CDR3 in DNA: TGTGCCAGCAGTCCCGGACGTGGGATGTATGGCTACACCTTC.

This rearrangement joins TRBV30 to TRBJ1-4; no clear D. Germline CDR1 GTSNPN, CDR2 SVGIG (reference sequence). The CDR3 covers 16 residues. V lost 0 bases and J 3 bases, leaving 14 bases between the germline ends. The CDR3 region is CAWSVSPGKANEKLFF. As DNA, the CDR3 is TGTGCCTGGAGTGTCTCCCCAGGAAAGGCTAATGAAAAACTGTTTTTT.

The CDR3 coding sequence is TGTGCCAGCACTATATTAGCGGGAGGGGCCTACAATGAGCAGTTCTTC. Translated, it gives CASTILAGGAYNEQFF. The chain has TRBV27 and TRBJ2-1; 11 bases match TRBD2. V dropped 7 bases and J dropped 2; count of bases not matched to a gene: 7. Germline loops: CDR1 MNHEY, CDR2 SMNVEV (reference sequence). CDR3 length: 16 amino acids.

The rearrangement uses TRBV27 and TRBJ2-4; D gene uncertain. Germline loops: CDR1 MNHEY, CDR2 SMNVEV (reference sequence). Trimming pared 6 bases from V and 0 bases from J, leaving 12 bases between. The CDR3 totals 15 residues. The CDR3 DNA reads TGTGCCAGCAGCCCCCTCCCGCCAGCCAAAAACATTCAGTACTTC. Translating it yields CASSPLPPAKNIQYF.

V is TRBV27 and J is TRBJ2-7; no definite D call. This CDR3 is built from 15 residues. From germline, CDR1 is MNHEY and CDR2 SMNVEV (reference sequence). V was clipped by 3 bases and J by 2 bases, with 14 bases between them. The CDR3 coding sequence is TGTGCCAGCAGTTTTACAGCTCGCCAGACCTACGAGCAGTACTTC. Its translation is CASSFTARQTYEQYF.

The chain has TRBV28 and TRBJ1-5; 7 nucleotides line up with TRBD1. Germline-derived CDR1 and CDR2 are MDHEN and SYDVKM. The CDR3 totals 15 residues. V gave up 5 bases and J gave up 4 bases; unmatched junction bases: 8. CDR3 residues: CASSAGTAFNQPQHF. In DNA, the CDR3 is TGTGCCAGCAGTGCCGGGACAGCCTTTAATCAGCCCCAGCATTTT.

This clone was seen once. This rearrangement joins TRBV6-6 to TRBJ2-2; the D is unclear. The germline V gene encodes CDR1 MNHNY and CDR2 SVGAGI (reference sequence). Trimming cost V 6 bases and J 3 bases, with 11 bases left between them. The CDR3 totals 14 residues. As DNA, the CDR3 is TGTGCCAGCAGCCCCGCGACCTACACCGGGGAGCTGTTTTTT. Translation gives CASSPATYTGELFF.

This chain links TRBV6-5 with TRBJ2-7; D remains ambiguous. V lost 2 bases and J 4 bases, leaving 9 bases between the germline ends. Germline CDR1 is MNHEY and CDR2 is SVGAGI. The CDR3 runs to 13 residues. CDR3 sequence reads: CASSYASRYEQYF. CDR3 nucleotide sequence: TGTGCCAGCAGTTACGCGAGCCGGTACGAGCAGTACTTC.

V usage is TRBV19 and J usage is TRBJ2-5, with D perhaps given as TRBD1 or TRBD2 (6 bases each). This CDR3 contains 15 residues. Per germline, CDR1 LNHDA and CDR2 SQIVND (reference sequence). Trimming pared 6 bases from V and 2 bases from J, leaving 16 bases between. CDR3: CASSPSGGLQETQYF. In DNA, the CDR3 is TGTGCCAGTAGCCCCTCTGGGGGGCTACAAGAGACCCAGTACTTC.

The V call is TRBV3-1 (or the pseudogene TRBV3-2), the J call TRBJ1-2; TRBD1 aligns across 7 bases. This CDR3 region has 12 residues. The germline CDR1 and CDR2 sequences are LGHDT and YNNKEL (reference sequence). J gave up 10 bases and V 5 bases, and 7 bases lay outside the gene matches. The CDR3 DNA reads TGTGCCAGCAGCACCGGACAGGCGGACTACACCTTC. Its translation: CASSTGQADYTF.

The chain uses TRBV5-6 and TRBJ2-1, with 11 positions matching TRBD2. CDR1 is SGHDT, CDR2 YYEEEE, per germline. The J segment lost 0 bases and the V segment lost 4 bases, leaving 9 bases of the junction unmatched. The CDR3 has 18 amino acids. CDR3 DNA: TGTGCCAGCAGCCATGTAGCGGGAGGGAGGGGCTCCTACAATGAGCAGTTCTTC. Translated: CASSHVAGGRGSYNEQFF.

For the CDR3, the DNA is TGTGCCTGGAATCGTAAGGACTCTGGAAACACCATATATTTT. Translating gives CAWNRKDSGNTIYF. V and J are TRBV30 and TRBJ1-3, with D hard to call. CDR1 is GTSNPN and CDR2 is SVGIG in the germline V gene (reference sequence). This CDR3 region has 14 residues. Trimming shortened V by 4 bases and J by 0 bases, and 10 bases separated the two germline ends.

The chain uses TRBV9 and TRBJ2-2; 7 nucleotides align to TRBD2. CDR3 length: 17 residues. From germline, CDR1 is SGDLS and CDR2 YYNGEE. Trimming cost V 3 bases and J 2 bases; bases outside gene matches: 10. CDR3 coding DNA: TGTGCCAGCAGCGCACCTGCGGGAGATCCCAACACCGGGGAGCTGTTTTTT. This encodes CASSAPAGDPNTGELFF. The variable domain in full, with the rest retrieved from reference TRBV9 and TRBJ2-2, is DSGVTQTPKHLITATGQRVTLRCSPRSGDLSVYWYQQSLDQGLQFLIQYYNGEERAKGNILERFSAQQFPDLHSELNLSSLELGDSALYFCASSAPAGDPNTGELFFGEGSRLTVL.

The chain joins TRBV6-5 to TRBJ2-2; 8 bases line up with TRBD2. Germline CDR1 and CDR2: MNHEY and SVGAGI. V shed 4 bases and J 7 bases; nucleotides not matched to a gene: 11. The CDR3 is 16 amino acids. CDR3 sequence reads: CASSWVAGYSNGELFF. Written as DNA, the CDR3 is TGTGCCAGCAGTTGGGTAGCGGGATATAGTAACGGGGAGCTGTTTTTT.

This rearrangement joins TRBV4-2 to TRBJ2-7; possible D gene TRBD2, 7 bases. This CDR3 contains 12 residues. Trimming took off 5 bases at V and 6 bases at J, with 11 bases between the two ends. Per germline, CDR1 LGHNA and CDR2 YNFKEQ. CDR3 sequence (DNA): TGTGCCAGCAGCACCGGGGGGCGCGAGCAGTACTTC. It translates to CASSTGGREQYF.

The chain is built from TRBV7-2 and TRBJ1-2; the D gene is possibly TRBD1 (6 bases). The V end lost 5 bases, the J end lost 7 bases, and 14 bases lay between the germline ends. Per germline, CDR1 SGHTA and CDR2 FQGNSA. This CDR3 is built from 13 residues. CDR3 sequence reads: CASSILQGGGYTF. In DNA form, the CDR3 reads TGTGCCAGCAGCATCTTACAGGGAGGTGGCTACACCTTC.

The J gene is TRBJ2-7, the V gene TRBV5-6, with 9 bases fitting TRBD2. This CDR3 spans 15 amino acids. Per germline, CDR1 SGHDT and CDR2 YYEEEE. The J segment lost 0 bases and the V segment lost 4 bases, leaving 5 bases of the junction unmatched. CDR3 region: CASSKRLADSYEQYF. The CDR3 region has the DNA TGTGCCAGCAGCAAGAGACTAGCGGACTCCTACGAGCAGTACTTC.

V is TRBV2 and J is TRBJ1-2; the match to TRBD1 covers 7 bases. CDR1 and CDR2 from the germline V gene are SNHLY and FYNNEI. CDR3 length equals 17 residues. The junction had 11 bases not matched to a gene; V was cut back by 2 bases and J by 2 bases. The CDR3 here is CASSERGPGFENYGYTF. The CDR3 coding sequence is TGTGCCAGCAGTGAAAGGGGGCCCGGTTTTGAAAACTATGGCTACACCTTC.

J is TRBJ2-3 and V is TRBV10-3, with D possibly being TRBD2 (6 bases). Looked up from germline, CDR1 is ENHRY and CDR2 is SYGVKD. Trimming took 5 bases from V and 0 from J, leaving 12 bases between them. CDR3 length: 15 residues. In DNA, the CDR3 is TGTGCCATCAGTTTAACCAGCGGGAGCACAGATACGCAGTATTTT. Its protein product is CAISLTSGSTDTQYF.

The rearrangement joins TRBV7-8 to TRBJ2-7, with a weak D call TRBD2 (5 bases). The germline V and J ends were trimmed by 5 bases and 2 bases, with 13 bases remaining between them. The length of the CDR3 is 14 residues. CDR1 is SGHVS, CDR2 FQNEAQ, per germline. CDR3 in DNA: TGTGCCAGCAGCCCAACTAGGGTTCCCTACGAGCAGTACTTC. Amino acid sequence: CASSPTRVPYEQYF.

The V and J genes are TRBV11-2 and TRBJ2-1; D gene unclear. Germline V gene sequence: CDR1 SGHAT, CDR2 FQNNGV. The CDR3 is made up of 18 amino acids. V lost 1 base to trimming and J lost 4 bases, with 20 bases between them. The chain's CDR3 is CASSLGRATTIKYNEQFF. In nucleotides, the CDR3 is TGTGCCAGCAGCTTAGGGCGAGCTACAACCATAAAATACAATGAGCAGTTCTTC. Supplemented by reference TRBV11-2 and TRBJ2-1, the full variable domain reads EAGVAQSPRYKIIEKRQSVAFWCNPISGHATLYWYQQILGQGPKLLIQFQNNGVVDDSQLPKDRFSAERLKGVDSTLKIQPAKLEDSAVYLCASSLGRATTIKYNEQFFGPGTRLTVL.

The chain joins TRBV6-1 to TRBJ1-1, with D unclear. Germline CDR1 and CDR2: MNHNS and SASEGT. The CDR3 sequence is 12 residues long. The V and J ends lost 2 bases and 6 bases respectively, with 7 bases between them. The CDR3 region has the DNA TGTGCCAGCAGTGAAAGATTGTCTGAAGCTTTCTTT. It is translated as CASSERLSEAFF.

The chain is built from TRBV5-4 and TRBJ2-7; TRBD1 is a possible D gene (5 bases). Germline values: CDR1 SGHNT, CDR2 YYREEE (reference sequence). This CDR3 contains 13 residues. Trimming shortened V by 1 base and J by 5 bases, and 10 bases separated the two germline ends. CDR3 protein: CASSLRQGHEQYF. The CDR3 DNA sequence: TGTGCCAGCAGCTTGCGGCAGGGCCACGAGCAGTACTTC.

This rearrangement joins TRBV3-1 (or the pseudogene TRBV3-2) to TRBJ2-7, with D hard to call. The germline V and J ends were trimmed by 0 bases and 3 bases, with 3 bases remaining between them. The CDR3 has 12 residues. Germline V gene data show CDR1 as LGHDT and CDR2 as YNNKEL (reference sequence). CDR3 sequence (DNA): TGTGCCAGCAGCCAAGATCGCTACGAGCAGTACTTC. Protein product: CASSQDRYEQYF.

This sequence joins TRBV5-1 and TRBJ1-2; no reliable D call. Germline CDR1 and CDR2: SGHRS and YFSETQ. The CDR3 sequence is 13 residues long. Between the trimmed V and J ends, which lost 1 base and 1 base, there was a span of 5 bases. CDR3: CASSLISNYGYTF. The CDR3 DNA sequence: TGCGCCAGCAGCTTGATCAGTAACTATGGCTACACCTTC.